The 19 T cell receptor beta chains given below trace back to one sample, sequenced in a study of graft-versus-host responses after intestinal transplantation. Clones were sequenced by immunoSEQ multiplex PCR, and TCRdb holds only the in-frame ones, with some missing. The table records 85,000 to 100,000 clones, approximately 90% of them present only once. These receptors' targets are unknown. Sample: unstimulated CD4+ T cells sorted from spleen or lymph node cells, taken before transplant. These receptors all come from a human donor who was the organ donor for an intestinal transplant.

The chain has TRBV7-6 and TRBJ1-1; D remains unclear. Deletions cut 3 bases from V and 1 base from J, with 6 bases between. Germline V lookup: CDR1 SGHVS, CDR2 FNYEAQ. The CDR3 consists of 13 residues. The DNA of the CDR3 is TGTGCCAGCAGCTTGAGCTGGAACACTGAAGCTTTCTTT. Encoded protein: CASSLSWNTEAFF.

This clone was detected once. The rearrangement joins TRBV5-1 to TRBJ1-1, with D maybe TRBD1 (5 bases). The V end was cut by 3 bases, the J end by 0 bases, with 9 bases between. Germline CDR1 reads SGHRS; CDR2 reads YFSETQ. The CDR3 runs to 14 residues. CDR3 nucleotide sequence: TGCGCCAGCAGCTCTCGGGGGATGAACACTGAAGCTTTCTTT. Translation: CASSSRGMNTEAFF.

This chain connects TRBV28 to TRBJ2-7, with 11 bases matching TRBD1. Germline V gene lookup returns CDR1 MDHEN and CDR2 SYDVKM. The V and J ends lost 10 bases and 7 bases, in that order; junction bases with no gene match: 6. This CDR3 region has 12 residues. CDR3 in DNA: TGTGCCACACGGACAGGGGGCGTTGAGCAGTACTTC. Its protein product is CATRTGGVEQYF.

The rearrangement uses TRBV5-1 and TRBJ2-1, with TRBD2 as a possible D gene (6 bases). The V gene lost 4 bases and the J gene lost 7 bases, with 18 bases spanning the gap. The CDR3 is 15 amino acids. The germline gives CDR1 SGHRS, CDR2 YFSETQ. CDR3 nucleotides: TGCGCCAGCAGCCCGGGACTTCCCGTAGGGAATGAGCAGTTCTTC. Its translation is CASSPGLPVGNEQFF.

The chain joins TRBV19 to TRBJ2-5; the match to TRBD1 covers 9 bases. Germline CDR1 and CDR2: LNHDA and SQIVND (reference sequence). Trimming removed 7 bases from V and 3 bases from J; junction bases left unmatched: 9. This CDR3 spans 15 amino acids. The CDR3 reads CASKSGTGYEETQYF. DNA of the CDR3: TGTGCCAGTAAATCGGGGACAGGGTATGAAGAGACCCAGTACTTC.

This sequence joins TRBV25-1 and TRBJ1-2, with a possible D match to TRBD1 (5 bases). Germline V CDR1 and CDR2: MGHDK, SYGVNS. Trimming removed 10 bases at V and 4 bases at J, with 10 bases between. The CDR3 has 11 amino acids. CDR3 residues: CATADSYGYTF. CDR3 nucleotide sequence: TGTGCCACCGCCGACAGCTATGGCTACACCTTC.

This chain connects TRBV29-1 to TRBJ2-1, with 8 bases lining up with TRBD2. The CDR3 extends over 12 amino acids. The trim removed 4 bases at V and 10 bases at J, leaving 6 bases unmatched. Germline CDR1 is SQVTM and CDR2 is ANQGSEA. The CDR3 DNA reads TGCAGCGTTGTCCGGGGGGGCCCCGAGCAGTTCTTC. Translated: CSVVRGGPEQFF.

J is TRBJ2-7 and V is TRBV28; possibly TRBD2 for D (6 bases). The germline V and J ends were trimmed by 8 bases and 4 bases, with 24 bases remaining between them. The CDR3 totals 16 residues. Germline assignment: CDR1 MDHEN and CDR2 SYDVKM. The CDR3 region is CASCLRTGTYTYEQYF. The CDR3 DNA reads TGTGCCAGCTGCCTACGGACCGGGACTTATACTTACGAGCAGTACTTC.

The gene calls are TRBV6-6 and TRBJ1-5; TRBD1 aligns across 7 bases. The CDR3 consists of 13 residues. The germline V gene has CDR1 MNHNY and CDR2 SVGAGI (reference sequence). The J segment lost 4 bases and the V segment lost 6 bases, leaving 3 bases of the junction unmatched. CDR3 sequence reads: CASRDRLNQPQHF. The CDR3 coding sequence is TGTGCCAGCAGGGACAGGCTTAATCAGCCCCAGCATTTT.

In its sample, this clone was seen once. The chain couples TRBV11-3 to TRBJ2-5; TRBD2 matches at 16 bases. The CDR3 loop spans 17 amino acids. V lost 5 bases, J lost 5 bases, and 8 bases stayed unmatched. CDR1 and CDR2 (germline): SGHNT, YENEEA. The CDR3: CASSLGTSGGGLETQYF. The CDR3 DNA follows: TGTGCCAGCAGCCTGGGGACTAGCGGGGGGGGCTTGGAGACCCAGTACTTC.

In DNA, the CDR3 is TGTGCCAGCAGCTTAAGTTCGGGCAGGGGGGCGAACACTGAAGCTTTCTTT. Protein sequence: CASSLSSGRGANTEAFF. V is TRBV7-9 and J is TRBJ1-1, with TRBD1 identical over 7 bases. CDR3 length: 17 amino acids. The V and J ends lost 2 bases and 1 base, in that order; junction bases with no gene match: 10. Germline lookup yields CDR1 SEHNR and CDR2 FQNEAQ (reference sequence).

The genes are TRBV18 and TRBJ1-5; possible D gene TRBD1, 6 bases. The CDR3 sequence is 16 residues long. Germline CDR1 reads KGHSH; CDR2 reads LQKENI. With 4 bases removed from V and 0 bases from J, the gap between germline ends came to 13 bases. The CDR3 reads CASSRGQPYSNQPQHF. The CDR3 DNA follows: TGTGCCAGCTCACGCGGACAGCCCTATAGCAATCAGCCCCAGCATTTT.

The rearrangement links TRBV11-2 to TRBJ2-2; D may be TRBD1 (5 bases). Trimming cost V 5 bases and J 0 bases, with 13 bases left between them. This CDR3 spans 16 amino acids. Germline values: CDR1 SGHAT, CDR2 FQNNGV. CDR3 coding DNA: TGTGCCAGCAGCCGCCCCAGGACACCGAACACCGGGGAGCTGTTTTTT. It specifies CASSRPRTPNTGELFF.

The V gene is TRBV6-1, the J gene TRBJ1-3; tentatively, D is TRBD1 (6 bases). CDR1 is MNHNS, CDR2 SASEGT, per germline. The CDR3 sequence is 15 residues long. The V gene lost 5 bases and the J gene lost 3 bases, with 14 bases spanning the gap. Here the CDR3 reads CASSRDNRFGNTIYF. As DNA, the CDR3 is TGTGCCAGCAGTAGGGACAATCGGTTTGGAAACACCATATATTTT.

This clone was recorded only once. V is TRBV5-1 and J is TRBJ1-1; maybe TRBD1 (6 bases). Trimming took 4 bases from V and 2 from J, leaving 18 bases between them. The CDR3 extends over 16 amino acids. Germline lookup yields CDR1 SGHRS and CDR2 YFSETQ. This chain's CDR3 is CASSVTPGQLNTEAFF. The CDR3 DNA reads as TGCGCCAGCAGCGTTACCCCCGGACAGCTTAACACTGAAGCTTTCTTT.

V usage is TRBV29-1 and J usage is TRBJ1-1, with TRBD1 matching 7 bases. The V gene's germline CDR1 is SQVTM and CDR2 ANQGSEA. This CDR3 has 12 amino acids. J was trimmed by 3 bases and V by 7 bases; bases with no gene match: 5. The DNA of the CDR3 is TGCAGCGGACAGGGCGGGTACACTGAAGCTTTCTTT. Translation: CSGQGGYTEAFF.

This clone was seen a handful of times. The rearrangement joins TRBV25-1 to TRBJ2-1, with 12 bases lining up with TRBD2. With V trimmed by 2 bases and J by 8 bases, 1 base remained unmatched. Per the germline V gene, CDR1 is MGHDK and CDR2 is SYGVNS. CDR3 size: 14 residues. CDR3 in DNA: TGTGCCAGCAGTGAAGCTAGCGGGGGGGATGAGCAGTTCTTC. This encodes CASSEASGGDEQFF.

This clone was seen a few times. The chain joins TRBV19 to TRBJ2-7; 14 bases line up with TRBD2. This CDR3 comprises 17 residues. J was trimmed by 3 bases and V by 6 bases; bases with no gene match: 10. CDR1 LNHDA and CDR2 SQIVND come from the germline V gene (reference sequence). CDR3 DNA: TGTGCCAGTAGCAAAAAAACTGGGACTAGCGGGAGCTACGAGCAGTACTTC. Its translation: CASSKKTGTSGSYEQYF.

CDR3: CASSDYADRVYEQYF. In DNA, the CDR3 is TGTGCCAGCAGTGATTACGCGGACAGGGTCTACGAGCAGTACTTC. The chain is built from TRBV25-1 and TRBJ2-7; TRBD1 aligns across 8 bases. The germline V gene has CDR1 MGHDK and CDR2 SYGVNS. The CDR3 is 15 residues long. J gave up 3 bases and V 3 bases, and 7 bases lay outside the gene matches.